This record concerns one T cell receptor (beta chain) sequence. The sample comes from a study of OX40 agonist ivuxolimab in advanced cancers. Clones were read by immunoSEQ multiplex PCR, and TCRdb kept only the in-frame ones, dropping some. Of more than 85,000 clones listed, 87% are singletons. The V gene's germline CDR1 is LGHNA and CDR2 YNFKEQ. There are 15 residues in the CDR3. J gave up 3 bases and V 5 bases, and 6 bases lay outside the gene matches. The clonotype was recovered from an adult with an advanced solid tumor such as melanoma, head and neck, liver or kidney cancer. V gene TRBV4-2 combines with J gene TRBJ1-4; TRBD1 aligns across 7 bases. Sequenced here: CD4+ or CD8+ T cells sorted from blood, sampled in a trial of the OX40 agonist ivuxolimab. In DNA, the CDR3 is TGTGCCAGCAGCGAACCGGGACAGTCTAATGAAAAACTGTTTTTT. This sequence encodes CASSEPGQSNEKLFF.